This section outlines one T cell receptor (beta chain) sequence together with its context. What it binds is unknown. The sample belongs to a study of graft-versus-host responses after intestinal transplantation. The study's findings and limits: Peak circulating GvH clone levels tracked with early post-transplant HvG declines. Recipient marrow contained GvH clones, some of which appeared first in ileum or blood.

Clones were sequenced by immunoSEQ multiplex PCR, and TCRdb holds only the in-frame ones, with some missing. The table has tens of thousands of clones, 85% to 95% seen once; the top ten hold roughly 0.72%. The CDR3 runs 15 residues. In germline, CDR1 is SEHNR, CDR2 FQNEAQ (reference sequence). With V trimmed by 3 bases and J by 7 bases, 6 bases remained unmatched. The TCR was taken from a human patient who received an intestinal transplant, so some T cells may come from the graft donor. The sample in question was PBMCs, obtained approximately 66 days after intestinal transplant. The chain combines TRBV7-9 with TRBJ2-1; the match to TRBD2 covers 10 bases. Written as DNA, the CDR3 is TGTGCCAGCAGCTTCGGACTAGCGGCCGGGAATGAGCAGTTCTTC. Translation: CASSFGLAAGNEQFF.